Presented here are 12 T cell receptor beta chains from one specimen sequenced in a study of T-cell reconstitution after alpha-beta-depleted transplantation in children. Unique molecular identifiers were incorporated during preparation of the TCRbeta library. A single record per CDR3 protein comes from TCRdb applying MiXCR to the PCR reads. This table has about 130,000 distinct CDR3 sequences, about a tenth appearing once. The source material was PBMCs, mostly from graft donor cells, sampled 180 days after TCRalphabeta/CD19-depleted stem cell transplant. These receptors all stem from a girl under three years old who had a stem cell transplant for combined immunodeficiency, so the T cells may come from the graft donor.

This CDR3 is CASSLHGGADSPLHF. In DNA, the CDR3 is TGTGCCAGCAGCCTACACGGGGGCGCTGATTCACCCCTCCACTTT. The chain is built from TRBV5-5 and TRBJ1-6; perhaps TRBD1 as D (6 bases). The germline V and J ends were trimmed by 4 bases and 8 bases, with 16 bases remaining between them. This CDR3 has 15 residues. Per germline, CDR1 SGHKS and CDR2 YYEKEE (reference sequence).

This clonotype appeared a few times. DNA for the CDR3: TGTGCCAGCACCCTGGCCCGGGGGCCCTTCAACGTCCTGACTTTC. Translated, it gives CASTLARGPFNVLTF. The V gene is TRBV7-2, the J gene TRBJ2-6; the D gene could be TRBD1 or TRBD2 (6 bases each). The CDR3 extends over 15 amino acids. CDR1 is SGHTA, CDR2 FQGNSA, per germline. V lost 7 bases to trimming and J lost 9 bases, with 19 bases between them.

As to this clonotype: This may come from a read error, since a much larger clone is one base off. The chain couples TRBV29-1 to TRBJ2-2; D might be TRBD1 or TRBD2, each matching 5 bases. The CDR3 has 11 amino acids. Germline CDR1 SQVTM, CDR2 ANQGSEA. This chain's CDR3 is CSVVRGPELYF. Here the CDR3 DNA reads TGCAGCGTAGTGAGGGGTCCGGAGCTGTATTTT.

This clonotype was seen many times. The chain uses TRBV5-1 and TRBJ2-7; 8 positions match TRBD1. This CDR3 comprises 15 residues. Germline CDR1 and CDR2: SGHRS and YFSETQ. J was trimmed by 4 bases and V by 4 bases; bases with no gene match: 10. CDR3 bases: TGCGCCAGCAGCCGAGTGAACAGGGGGTCATACGAGCAGTACTTC. Translating gives CASSRVNRGSYEQYF.

The rearrangement joins TRBV25-1 to TRBJ2-3, with TRBD2 identical over 15 bases. After removal of 1 base from V and 3 bases from J, the junction contained 11 bases not matched to a gene. The V gene's germline CDR1 is MGHDK and CDR2 SYGVNS. This CDR3 is 20 amino acids long. The CDR3 here is CASSEWQASGTSGRTDTQYF. CDR3 bases: TGTGCCAGCAGTGAATGGCAAGCTTCCGGGACTAGCGGGAGGACAGATACGCAGTATTTT.

The chain is built from TRBV18 and TRBJ2-5; D is unclear. CDR3 length equals 14 residues. Trimming shortened V by 1 base and J by 1 base, and 7 bases separated the two germline ends. Germline CDR1 reads KGHSH; CDR2 reads LQKENI. CDR3: CASSPRTVQETQYF. CDR3 nucleotide sequence: TGTGCCAGCTCACCACGAACGGTCCAAGAGACCCAGTACTTC.

This rearrangement joins TRBV20-1 to TRBJ1-4; D remains ambiguous. CDR1 and CDR2 from the germline V gene are DFQATT and SNEGSKA (reference sequence). Trimming took 5 bases from V and 6 from J, leaving 7 bases between them. The CDR3 is 11 amino acids. The CDR3 is CSASDDEKLFF. The CDR3 DNA reads TGCAGTGCTTCGGACGATGAAAAACTGTTTTTT.

This clonotype was seen more than once but under ten times. The rearrangement uses TRBV7-6 and TRBJ2-1; TRBD2 matches 11 bases. This CDR3 comprises 16 residues. Germline CDR1 reads SGHVS; CDR2 reads FNYEAQ. J gave up 3 bases and V 5 bases, and 6 bases lay outside the gene matches. The CDR3 DNA reads TGTGCCAGCAGCCCCCGACTAGCGGGAATCTACAATGAGCAGTTCTTC. Its translation: CASSPRLAGIYNEQFF. The whole variable domain, remainder taken from reference TRBV7-6 and TRBJ2-1, is GAGVSQSPRYKVTKRGQDVALRCDPISGHVSLYWYRQALGQGPEFLTYFNYEAQQDKSGLPNDRFSAERPEGSISTLTIQRTEQRDSAMYRCASSPRLAGIYNEQFFGPGTRLTVL.

This clonotype was detected a few times. The chain uses TRBV21-1 and TRBJ1-3; the DNA was not compared with TRBD1, the D call given in the table. TRBV21-1 is flagged as a pseudogene. There are 17 residues in the CDR3. The CDR3 coding sequence is TGTGCCAGCAGCAAATGCCCCCTTATTAGCTCTGGAAACACCATATATTTT. It encodes CASSKCPLISSGNTIYF.

This clonotype came up a few times. V gene TRBV11-2 combines with J gene TRBJ2-6; D is ambiguous. CDR1 SGHAT and CDR2 FQNNGV come from the germline V gene. The CDR3 contains 13 residues. V was trimmed by 7 bases and J by 0 bases, leaving 4 bases between them. This CDR3 reads CASTLSGANVLTF. The CDR3, as DNA: TGTGCCAGCACCCTCTCTGGGGCCAACGTCCTGACTTTC.

The sample holds a few counts of this clonotype. The chain employs TRBV29-1 and TRBJ1-2, with TRBD1 matching 9 bases. V dropped 8 bases and J dropped 7; count of bases not matched to a gene: 11. CDR3 length: 13 residues. Germline CDR1 SQVTM, CDR2 ANQGSEA. CDR3 nucleotides: TGCAGCACCTGGGACAGGGATTCGCCTGGCTACACCTTC. Its protein product is CSTWDRDSPGYTF.

The V call is TRBV11-1, the J call TRBJ2-1; the D call may be TRBD1 or TRBD2 (5 bases each). Germline loops: CDR1 SGHAT, CDR2 FQDESV (reference sequence). With 5 bases removed from V and 2 bases from J, the gap between germline ends came to 22 bases. The CDR3 runs 18 residues. The CDR3 protein is CASSRLRGRTDTYNEQFF. The CDR3 coding sequence is TGTGCCAGCAGCCGCCTACGGGGCAGGACTGACACCTACAATGAGCAGTTCTTC.